Given below is one TCR beta chain in context. The antigen remains unidentified. The data originate from a study of shared clonotypes between healthy human individuals. In the study overall: Each donor's CD8 memory used one plate, CD8 naive two, each CD4 subset three.

Sequencing was performed with immunoSEQ multiplex PCR; in TCRdb, only in-frame clones are kept and a portion is missing. The sample has around 1.9 million clones, about 92% seen once; the top ten hold around 1.7%. Study-wide points: Larger richness was generally estimated for naive than memory subsets. Non-shared clonotypes showed lower generation probabilities than clonotypes common to all four donors.

Positively selected for CCR7, the CD45RO-negative cells used as naive CD8 cells excluded terminally differentiated effector memory CD45RA+ cells. Only Caucasian adults living in Nashville, Tennessee made up the donor group. V trimming: 4 bases; J trimming: 5 bases; junction bases outside the gene matches: 5. The CDR3 extends over 14 amino acids. Per germline, CDR1 SGHRS and CDR2 YFSETQ. This sequence joins TRBV5-1 and TRBJ2-5, with 10 bases that match TRBD1. The clonotype originates from a man aged 18 to 29 in good health. Some clones in this sample may be carry-over from other donors' samples. The sample comprised naive CD8+ T cells from PBMCs. In DNA, the CDR3 is TGCGCCAGCAGCCCGGACAGGGGGTGGGAGACCCAGTACTTC. Encoded protein: CASSPDRGWETQYF. The whole variable domain, remainder taken from reference TRBV5-1 and TRBJ2-5, is KAGVTQTPRYLIKTRGQQVTLSCSPISGHRSVSWYQQTPGQGLQFLFEYFSETQRNKGNFPGRFSGRQFSNSRSEMNVSTLELGDSALYLCASSPDRGWETQYFGPGTRLLVL.